This TCR beta chain was sequenced in a study of technical replicates of blood from several donors. Germline assignment: CDR1 MNHEY and CDR2 SVGAGI. The CDR3 runs 12 residues. Between the trimmed V and J ends, which lost 6 bases and 6 bases, there was a span of 8 bases. Clones were sequenced by immunoSEQ multiplex PCR, and TCRdb holds only the in-frame ones, with some missing. The sample holds 80,000 to 100,000 clones, approximately 96% seen once. V gene TRBV6-5 combines with J gene TRBJ2-2; TRBD2 is a possible D gene (6 bases). This sequence was found in a human donor in good health. The source material was T cells isolated from PBMCs. The CDR3 loop reads CASRRDAGELFF. CDR3 DNA: TGTGCCAGCAGGCGGGACGCCGGGGAGCTGTTTTTT.